Listed here is a single TCR beta chain. The antigen is unknown. The sample belongs to a study of T cell repertoires in cytomegalovirus infection. About the study: Public TCR beta signatures marked donors with CMV infection and the matching HLA.

TCRdb recomputed calls from the reads with MiXCR, one row per CDR3 protein. The sample shows around 190,000 distinct CDR3 sequences, around 14% of them seen only once. Germline CDR1 is SGHRS and CDR2 is YFSETQ. Trimming shortened V by 3 bases and J by 5 bases, and 18 bases separated the two germline ends. The CDR3 is 15 residues long. Notes on the study in general: Identification of carriers of CMV plus the relevant HLA was performed using cumulative public TCR beta family frequency. HLA-C-restricted CMV clonotypes gave the most frequent clonotype in two of eight donors.

V usage is TRBV5-1 and J usage is TRBJ2-7; either TRBD1 or TRBD2 may fit D (7 bases each). This TCR was sampled from a human donor in good health (CMV status not recorded). Some clones in this sample may be carry-over from other donors' samples. Material for sequencing was PBMCs. The CDR3 protein is CASSSPRRGGDEQYF. CDR3 nucleotide sequence: TGCGCCAGCAGCTCCCCCCGCAGGGGGGGCGACGAGCAGTACTTC.